The rows below give T cell receptor beta chains drawn from one sample of a study of cytomegalovirus exposure and HLA in healthy donors. Sequenced by immunoSEQ multiplex PCR; TCRdb stores in-frame clones only, minus some. The sample holds approximately 140,000 clones, approximately 80% seen once. Sequenced sample: PBMCs. These TCRs come from a man aged 45-65 years in good health and CMV-seronegative. The CDR3 runs from the conserved cysteine through the conserved F or W. The order of the fields is J gene, clone size, D gene, V gene, CDR3 length, CDR3 DNA, CDR3 protein. The D gene is left open where the match is weak. Rows may omit the clone size; those that give it use once, few, many or a size class.

J gene: TRBJ2-7
clone size: once
D gene: .
V gene: TRBV13
CDR3 length: 18
CDR3 DNA: TGTGCCAGCAGCTCTTCCGCAGTTGGGACAATGCGCTACTACGAGCAGTACTTC
CDR3 protein: CASSSSAVGTMRYYEQYF

J gene: TRBJ1-3
clone size: .
D gene: .
V gene: TRBV11-2
CDR3 length: 17
CDR3 DNA: TGTGCCAGCAGGTTACGGGGGACGGTGCTCTCTGGAAACACCATATATTTT
CDR3 protein: CASRLRGTVLSGNTIYF

J gene: TRBJ1-2
clone size: .
D gene: .
V gene: TRBV13
CDR3 length: 13
CDR3 DNA: TGTGCCAGCAGCACTTGGACGGGATATGGCTACACCTTC
CDR3 protein: CASSTWTGYGYTF

J gene: TRBJ2-7
clone size: .
D gene: TRBD1
V gene: TRBV4-1
CDR3 length: 15
CDR3 DNA: TGCGCCAGCAGCCAGAACAGGGGTGTTGGGGACGAGCAGTACTTC
CDR3 protein: CASSQNRGVGDEQYF

J gene: TRBJ1-2
clone size: .
D gene: .
V gene: TRBV27
CDR3 length: 17
CDR3 DNA: TGTGCCAGCAGAGGATTGGGAGGTTGGGGGGATGTGGATGGCTACACCTTC
CDR3 protein: CASRGLGGWGDVDGYTF

J gene: TRBJ1-2
clone size: .
D gene: .
V gene: TRBV4-3
CDR3 length: 12
CDR3 DNA: TGCGCCAGCAGCGGACCAGGGGATGGCTACACCTTC
CDR3 protein: CASSGPGDGYTF

J gene: TRBJ1-5
clone size: .
D gene: .
V gene: TRBV5-3
CDR3 length: 15
CDR3 DNA: TGTGCCAGAAGCTTGGTTTTGAGAGGGCCTCAGCCCCAGCATTTT
CDR3 protein: CARSLVLRGPQPQHF

J gene: TRBJ1-5
clone size: .
D gene: .
V gene: TRBV30
CDR3 length: 15
CDR3 DNA: TGTGCCTGGAGTGTACTGGGGACAAGAAATCAGCCCCAGCATTTT
CDR3 protein: CAWSVLGTRNQPQHF

J gene: TRBJ1-1
clone size: .
D gene: TRBD1
V gene: TRBV19
CDR3 length: 12
CDR3 DNA: TGTGCCAGTATTGGACAGGACACTGAAGCTTTCTTT
CDR3 protein: CASIGQDTEAFF

J gene: TRBJ2-7
clone size: .
D gene: TRBD1
V gene: TRBV14
CDR3 length: 15
CDR3 DNA: TGTGCCAGCAGCTACCATACAGGGGGCTCCTACGAGCAGTACTTC
CDR3 protein: CASSYHTGGSYEQYF

J gene: TRBJ2-1
clone size: .
D gene: .
V gene: TRBV27
CDR3 length: 14
CDR3 DNA: TGTGCCAGCAGTCCAGCTACAGGGTACAATGAGCAGTTCTTC
CDR3 protein: CASSPATGYNEQFF

J gene: TRBJ1-6
clone size: .
D gene: .
V gene: TRBV2
CDR3 length: 15
CDR3 DNA: TGTGCCAGCAGCAAACAAAGCTCCTATAATTCACCCCTCCACTTT
CDR3 protein: CASSKQSSYNSPLHF

J gene: TRBJ2-3
clone size: .
D gene: TRBD2
V gene: TRBV5-1
CDR3 length: 18
CDR3 DNA: TGCGCCAGCAGCTTGTCGGCTTGGAGCGGGGGCTCAGGGGATACGCAGTATTTT
CDR3 protein: CASSLSAWSGGSGDTQYF

J gene: TRBJ1-4
clone size: .
D gene: .
V gene: TRBV15
CDR3 length: 14
CDR3 DNA: TGTGCCACCAGCAATCGAGGGCCGGATGAAAAACTGTTTTTT
CDR3 protein: CATSNRGPDEKLFF

J gene: TRBJ2-1
clone size: .
D gene: .
V gene: TRBV2
CDR3 length: 12
CDR3 DNA: TGTGCCAGCAGTGCGGTTGTACGGGAGCAGTTCTTC
CDR3 protein: CASSAVVREQFF

J gene: TRBJ1-3
clone size: few
D gene: TRBD1
V gene: TRBV10-3
CDR3 length: 15
CDR3 DNA: TGTGCCATCAGTGAGAGAGGGGGCTTTGGAAACACCATATATTTT
CDR3 protein: CAISERGGFGNTIYF

J gene: TRBJ1-2
clone size: .
D gene: .
V gene: TRBV7-3
CDR3 length: 13
CDR3 DNA: TGTGCCAGCAGCTTAACCCAGACAACTAGCGTTACCTTC
CDR3 protein: CASSLTQTTSVTF

J gene: TRBJ1-4
clone size: .
D gene: TRBD1
V gene: TRBV19
CDR3 length: 15
CDR3 DNA: TGTGCCAGTAGTTCCAGACAGGGAAATAATGAAAAACTGTTTTTT
CDR3 protein: CASSSRQGNNEKLFF

J gene: TRBJ2-7
clone size: once
D gene: TRBD1
V gene: TRBV5-1
CDR3 length: 16
CDR3 DNA: TGCGCCAGCAGCTTGGGGGAACAGGGGAACGGCTACGAGCAGTACTTC
CDR3 protein: CASSLGEQGNGYEQYF